This TCR beta chain was sequenced in a study of CD8 T cells in ankylosing spondylitis. Whole-study findings and limits: A TCR beta motif of eight highly homologous variants appeared characteristic of ankylosing spondylitis blood. Within matched ankylosing spondylitis synovial fluid, disease-linked clones were reportedly significantly enriched.

The germline V gene has CDR1 MNHEY and CDR2 SMNVEV (reference sequence). This CDR3 has 13 residues. Trimming cost V 0 bases and J 3 bases, with 5 bases left between them. This clonotype came up many times. Its antigen is still unknown. Generation of TCR beta libraries employed quantitative 5'-RACE incorporating molecular barcodes. A single record per CDR3 protein comes from TCRdb applying MiXCR to the 5' RACE reads. Counted here are 200,000 to 250,000 distinct CDR3 sequences, about 18% occurring once; the ten biggest clones make up about two fifths. The sample was blood, either unsorted or a sorted T cell fraction (not recorded which). This chain connects TRBV27 to TRBJ1-1; D is ambiguous. The origin of this receptor is a male donor with ankylosing spondylitis. CDR3 residues: CASSLSGDTEAFF. The CDR3 DNA is TGTGCCAGCAGTTTATCCGGAGACACTGAAGCTTTCTTT.